The 30 T cell receptor beta chains given below trace back to one sample, sequenced in a study of OX40 agonist ivuxolimab in advanced cancers. Clones were read by immunoSEQ multiplex PCR, and TCRdb kept only the in-frame ones, dropping some. The sample consists of tens of thousands of clones, around 85% of them appearing once. The specimen was CD4+ or CD8+ T cells sorted from blood, collected in a trial of the OX40 agonist ivuxolimab. The receptors were gathered from an adult with an advanced solid tumor such as melanoma, head and neck, liver or kidney cancer.

This sequence joins TRBV5-8 and TRBJ2-3; no reliable D call. The germline V gene encodes CDR1 SGHTS and CDR2 YDEGEE. The CDR3 is 13 residues long. V shed 4 bases and J shed 0 bases, with 6 bases lying between them. In DNA form, the CDR3 reads TGTGCCAGCAGCCGATCTAGCACAGATACGCAGTATTTT. This sequence encodes CASSRSSTDTQYF.

This clone was seen a handful of times. This chain uses TRBV4-2 with TRBJ1-2, with 7 bases identical to TRBD1. Trimming removed 4 bases from V and 13 bases from J; junction bases left unmatched: 15. The germline V gene has CDR1 LGHNA and CDR2 YNFKEQ. This CDR3 has 14 amino acids. In DNA, the CDR3 is TGTGCCAGCAGCCTTACCGGGACAGAGGATATGCGCACCTTC. Translation: CASSLTGTEDMRTF.

V usage is TRBV9 and J usage is TRBJ2-1; D is ambiguous. Trimming took off 1 base at V and 2 bases at J, with 10 bases between the two ends. CDR3 length: 15 amino acids. Looked up from germline, CDR1 is SGDLS and CDR2 is YYNGEE. DNA of the CDR3: TGTGCCAGCAGCGTACTGGGCGAGACCTACAATGAGCAGTTCTTC. This codes for CASSVLGETYNEQFF.

V and J are TRBV15 and TRBJ2-1; 16 bases line up with TRBD2. The CDR3 is made up of 17 amino acids. Trimming cost V 5 bases and J 5 bases; bases outside gene matches: 6. In germline, CDR1 is LNHNV, CDR2 YYDKDF (reference sequence). The CDR3 sequence is CATSAGTSGGANNEQFF. The CDR3 bases are TGTGCCACCAGCGCCGGGACTAGCGGGGGGGCGAACAATGAGCAGTTCTTC.

The V gene is TRBV2, the J gene TRBJ2-7; D possibly corresponds to TRBD2 (5 bases). The CDR3 runs to 12 residues. The V gene lost 1 base and the J gene lost 9 bases, with 10 bases spanning the gap. Germline V gene lookup returns CDR1 SNHLY and CDR2 FYNNEI. DNA of the CDR3: TGTGCCAGCAGTGAAGGGGTTGCGGGGCAGTACTTC. It yields the protein CASSEGVAGQYF.

This chain joins TRBV5-4 and TRBJ2-3, with TRBD1 identical over 9 bases. CDR1 SGHNT and CDR2 YYREEE come from the germline V gene (reference sequence). V lost 1 base, J lost 6 bases, and 3 bases stayed unmatched. The length of the CDR3 is 14 residues. For the CDR3, the DNA is TGTGCCAGCAGCTTGTGGACAGGGGTCGATACGCAGTATTTT. Residues: CASSLWTGVDTQYF.

The chain is built from TRBV10-2 and TRBJ2-4, with 7 bases lining up with TRBD2. The V segment lost 8 bases and the J segment 0 bases; nucleotides outside the gene matches: 13. Per the germline V gene, CDR1 is WSHSY and CDR2 is SAAADI. The CDR3 has 17 amino acids. In DNA, the CDR3 is TGCGCCAGCGCCGGGACTAACCAACCCCTAGCCAAAAACATTCAGTACTTC. Encoded protein: CASAGTNQPLAKNIQYF.

V gene TRBV2 combines with J gene TRBJ2-7, with a possible D match to TRBD1 (6 bases). V lost 7 bases and J lost 5, with 18 bases in between. The CDR3 is made up of 14 amino acids. The V gene's germline CDR1 is SNHLY and CDR2 FYNNEI. The CDR3: CASKGGTHRDEQYF. DNA for the CDR3: TGTGCCAGCAAGGGTGGAACTCACAGGGACGAGCAGTACTTC.

This clone was found once. The chain links TRBV2 to TRBJ2-1; no clear D gene. Germline CDR1 and CDR2: SNHLY and FYNNEI. V was trimmed by 5 bases and J by 3 bases, leaving 5 bases between them. The length of the CDR3 is 12 residues. The CDR3 region has the DNA TGTGCCAGCAGTACCCACTACAATGAGCAGTTCTTC. Translation gives CASSTHYNEQFF.

V usage is TRBV19 and J usage is TRBJ1-5, with D maybe TRBD1 (6 bases). Looked up from germline, CDR1 is LNHDA and CDR2 is SQIVND (reference sequence). The CDR3 runs to 17 residues. V was cut by 3 bases and J by 3 bases, with 18 bases left in between. The CDR3 sequence: CASSMSTGGPYNQPQHF. The CDR3 bases are TGTGCCAGTAGTATGTCCACCGGGGGGCCCTACAATCAGCCCCAGCATTTT.

This rearrangement joins TRBV20-1 to TRBJ1-1; D not resolved. V dropped 3 bases and J dropped 7 bases, with 9 bases sitting between them. Germline V gives CDR1 DFQATT, CDR2 SNEGSKA (reference sequence). This CDR3 has 11 amino acids. The CDR3 loop reads CSARVGGEAFF. Here the CDR3 DNA reads TGCAGTGCTAGGGTTGGAGGTGAAGCTTTCTTT.

This chain joins TRBV7-9 and TRBJ1-1; 9 bases match TRBD1. The germline V gene has CDR1 SEHNR and CDR2 FQNEAQ (reference sequence). Unmatched junction bases numbered 6, after V lost 6 bases and J lost 4 bases. The CDR3 is 14 residues long. The CDR3 DNA is TGTGCCAGCAGGGGGACAGGGATGGGCACTGAAGCTTTCTTT. Amino acids: CASRGTGMGTEAFF.

The rearrangement joins TRBV28 to TRBJ2-1, with TRBD2 matching over 16 bases. With V trimmed by 4 bases and J by 8 bases, 5 bases remained unmatched. The germline V gene encodes CDR1 MDHEN and CDR2 SYDVKM. This CDR3 contains 16 residues. CDR3 in amino acids: CASSSAGTSGRDEQFF. The CDR3 bases are TGTGCCAGCAGTTCTGCCGGGACTAGCGGGAGGGATGAGCAGTTCTTC.

This rearrangement joins TRBV7-9 to TRBJ2-3; D is possibly TRBD1 (6 bases). This CDR3 is built from 17 residues. Germline CDR1 SEHNR, CDR2 FQNEAQ (reference sequence). V shed 5 bases and J shed 7 bases, with 25 bases lying between them. The CDR3 DNA reads as TGTGCCAGCAGCCCCCGGTTGGGGCAGGGGACGTATTATACGCAGTATTTT. This translates into CASSPRLGQGTYYTQYF.

The chain links TRBV6-6 to TRBJ2-7, with D maybe TRBD2 (5 bases). Deletions cut 6 bases from V and 0 bases from J, with 12 bases between. CDR1 is MNHNY, CDR2 SVGAGI, per germline (reference sequence). CDR3 length equals 14 residues. Here the CDR3 reads CASRPGLFSYEQYF. For the CDR3, the DNA is TGTGCCAGCAGGCCCGGACTGTTCTCCTACGAGCAGTACTTC.

V and J are TRBV18 and TRBJ2-1; TRBD2 agrees at 7 bases. The J segment lost 7 bases and the V segment lost 3 bases, leaving 0 bases of the junction unmatched. Germline V gene data show CDR1 as KGHSH and CDR2 as LQKENI. There are 12 residues in the CDR3. CDR3 sequence (DNA): TGTGCCAGCTCACCGGGGGGGAATGAGCAGTTCTTC. As protein: CASSPGGNEQFF.

The V and J genes are TRBV7-6 and TRBJ2-3; D unclear. The V and J ends lost 1 base and 1 base respectively, with 9 bases between them. The CDR3 runs to 15 residues. Germline CDR1 and CDR2: SGHVS and FNYEAQ. As DNA, the CDR3 is TGTGCCAGCAGCTTAGTTCCCCTTGGCACAGATACGCAGTATTTT. This translates into CASSLVPLGTDTQYF.

This chain joins TRBV9 and TRBJ2-7; TRBD2 is a possible D gene (6 bases). V lost 4 bases and J lost 4, with 15 bases in between. CDR3 length: 14 residues. The germline CDR1 and CDR2 sequences are SGDLS and YYNGEE. The DNA for the CDR3 is TGTGCCAGCAGCCCTCCGGGACTTAGGTACGAGCAGTACTTC. Amino acid sequence: CASSPPGLRYEQYF.

V is TRBV28 and J is TRBJ1-2; 8 nucleotides line up with TRBD1. Germline V gene lookup returns CDR1 MDHEN and CDR2 SYDVKM. Trimming cost V 5 bases and J 8 bases; bases outside gene matches: 7. This CDR3 contains 13 residues. The CDR3 region has the DNA TGTGCCAGCAGTCGACAGGGGCGCAGGGGCTACACCTTC. Translation: CASSRQGRRGYTF.

The V gene is TRBV2, the J gene TRBJ1-2; D unclear. From germline, CDR1 is SNHLY and CDR2 FYNNEI. Deletions cut 5 bases from V and 7 bases from J, with 23 bases between. The CDR3 has 16 amino acids. The CDR3 region is CASSNSRQTPIGGYTF. The CDR3 region has the DNA TGTGCCAGCAGTAATTCGAGGCAGACCCCTATCGGTGGCTACACCTTC.

This chain uses TRBV28 with TRBJ1-5; D is perhaps TRBD1 (5 bases). CDR3 length equals 13 residues. Germline-derived CDR1 and CDR2 are MDHEN and SYDVKM. Trimming removed 3 bases at V and 7 bases at J, with 10 bases between. The CDR3 spells CASSLGRGQPQHF. For the CDR3, the DNA is TGTGCCAGCAGTTTGGGACGGGGACAGCCCCAGCATTTT.

This sequence joins TRBV29-1 and TRBJ2-1, with 9 bases that match TRBD1. Germline V gene lookup returns CDR1 SQVTM and CDR2 ANQGSEA. This CDR3 is 14 amino acids long. The V segment lost 7 bases and the J segment 6 bases; nucleotides outside the gene matches: 10. The CDR3 DNA reads TGCAGCGCCCGGACAGGGGCGACTGGCAATGAGCAGTTCTTC. This sequence encodes CSARTGATGNEQFF.

The V call is TRBV9, the J call TRBJ2-1; D remains ambiguous. This CDR3 contains 13 residues. The V and J ends lost 3 bases and 3 bases respectively, with 7 bases between them. Looked up from germline, CDR1 is SGDLS and CDR2 is YYNGEE. The CDR3 region is CASSAQVYNEQFF. The CDR3 coding sequence is TGTGCCAGCAGCGCTCAGGTCTACAATGAGCAGTTCTTC. The full variable domain, its missing parts supplied by reference TRBV9 and TRBJ2-1, is DSGVTQTPKHLITATGQRVTLRCSPRSGDLSVYWYQQSLDQGLQFLIQYYNGEERAKGNILERFSAQQFPDLHSELNLSSLELGDSALYFCASSAQVYNEQFFGPGTRLTVL.

The chain couples TRBV5-5 to TRBJ2-7; a weak D match, TRBD2 (5 bases). Looked up from germline, CDR1 is SGHKS and CDR2 is YYEKEE (reference sequence). Trimming took 4 bases from V and 5 from J, leaving 13 bases between them. The CDR3 runs to 13 residues. CDR3 DNA sequence: TGTGCCAGCAGCCGATCGAGGGTCCACGAGCAGTACGTC. This codes for CASSRSRVHEQYV.

The chain couples TRBV5-1 to TRBJ2-1; either TRBD1 or TRBD2 may fit D (6 bases each). Trimming took 0 bases from V and 8 from J, leaving 18 bases between them. In germline, CDR1 is SGHRS, CDR2 YFSETQ. The CDR3 length is 16 residues. CDR3 region: CASSLAMGGAVDEQFF. The CDR3 DNA reads TGCGCCAGCAGCTTGGCCATGGGGGGCGCAGTGGATGAGCAGTTCTTC.

This sequence joins TRBV6-6 and TRBJ2-1; D unclear. The V end lost 2 bases, the J end lost 10 bases, and 6 bases lay between the germline ends. The germline V gene encodes CDR1 MNHNY and CDR2 SVGAGI (reference sequence). The length of the CDR3 is 11 residues. The CDR3 DNA reads as TGTGCCAGCAGTTACCACGGAGAGCAGTTCTTC. This translates into CASSYHGEQFF.

The chain recombines TRBV5-1 with TRBJ2-1, with 8 bases that match TRBD1. The CDR3 length is 13 residues. V lost 0 bases and J lost 7; bases outside the gene matches: 0. Per germline, CDR1 SGHRS and CDR2 YFSETQ. The CDR3 DNA follows: TGCGCCAGCAGCTTGGGACAGGGGAATGAGCAGTTCTTC. It codes for CASSLGQGNEQFF. Full variable domain (outside the CDR3, taken from reference TRBV5-1 and TRBJ2-1): KAGVTQTPRYLIKTRGQQVTLSCSPISGHRSVSWYQQTPGQGLQFLFEYFSETQRNKGNFPGRFSGRQFSNSRSEMNVSTLELGDSALYLCASSLGQGNEQFFGPGTRLTVL.

This clone was detected only once. CDR3 region: CASNERGLYQPQHF. The CDR3 DNA is TGTGCCAGCAATGAGAGGGGTTTATATCAGCCCCAGCATTTT. V and J are TRBV6-1 and TRBJ1-5; D may be TRBD1 (5 bases). Trimming cost V 7 bases and J 5 bases, with 15 bases left between them. Germline CDR1 is MNHNS and CDR2 is SASEGT. The CDR3 has 14 amino acids.

The chain combines TRBV7-8 with TRBJ1-1, with 7 bases fitting TRBD1. The CDR3 length is 17 residues. Germline V CDR1 and CDR2: SGHVS, FQNEAQ. V was pared by 1 base and J by 0 bases, with 8 bases of the junction left unmatched. CDR3: CASSLGYRGALNTEAFF. The DNA of the CDR3 is TGTGCCAGCAGCTTAGGATACAGGGGCGCGTTGAACACTGAAGCTTTCTTT.

V usage is TRBV4-2 and J usage is TRBJ2-1; 13 positions match TRBD2. The V gene's germline CDR1 is LGHNA and CDR2 YNFKEQ. This CDR3 is built from 17 residues. J lost 2 bases, V lost 4 bases, and 5 bases had no gene match. CDR3 DNA sequence: TGTGCCAGCAGCCCCCGACTAGCGGGGGGCACCTACAATGAGCAGTTCTTC. It encodes CASSPRLAGGTYNEQFF.